The present entry profiles one T cell receptor (beta chain) with its context. One entry per CDR3 protein, called by TCRdb with MiXCR from the RT-PCR reads. The sample shows around 170,000 distinct CDR3 sequences, approximately 24% of them seen only once. The data belong to a study of patients and donors after allogeneic stem cell transplantation. This TCR was recovered from a human donor who was either an allogeneic HSCT recipient or a stem cell or donor lymphocyte infusion donor (not recorded which). It is not recorded whose cells these are; they may come from a transplant donor. The sequenced sample was blood, either unsorted or a sorted T cell fraction (not recorded which).

The CDR3 nucleotides read TGCAGTGCTAGAGATCCTGGAAACTCCTACGAGCAGTACTTC. Amino acid sequence: CSARDPGNSYEQYF. The chain recombines TRBV20-1 with TRBJ2-7; D unresolved. Per the germline V gene, CDR1 is DFQATT and CDR2 is SNEGSKA (reference sequence). The CDR3 runs 14 residues. V gave up 0 bases and J gave up 0 bases, with 9 bases separating them.